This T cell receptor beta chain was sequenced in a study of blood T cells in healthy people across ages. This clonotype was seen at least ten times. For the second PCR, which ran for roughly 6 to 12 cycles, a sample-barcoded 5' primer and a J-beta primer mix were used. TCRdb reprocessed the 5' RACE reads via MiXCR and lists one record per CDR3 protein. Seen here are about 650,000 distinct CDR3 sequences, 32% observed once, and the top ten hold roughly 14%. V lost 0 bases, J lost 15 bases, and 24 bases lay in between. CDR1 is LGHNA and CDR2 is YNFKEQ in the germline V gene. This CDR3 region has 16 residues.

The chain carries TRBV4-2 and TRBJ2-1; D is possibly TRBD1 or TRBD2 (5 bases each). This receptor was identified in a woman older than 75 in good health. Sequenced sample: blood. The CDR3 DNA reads TGTGCCAGCAGCCAAGATGGCAGGGCCACGTTTGGAGGTCGGTTCTTC. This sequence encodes CASSQDGRATFGGRFF.